This entry lists 13 T cell receptor beta chains sequenced from one sample in a study of T cell responses to AZD1222 COVID-19 vaccine. TCRdb keeps only in-frame clones here, not all; method: immunoSEQ multiplex PCR. The data show more than 65,000 clones, about 78% seen once. The sample was peripheral blood, taken on day 0 of AZD1222 vaccination. Receptor source: an adult in good health.

This clone was found a few times. The chain combines TRBV10-3 with TRBJ2-1, with 9 bases lining up with TRBD2. The CDR3 totals 14 residues. The germline V gene encodes CDR1 ENHRY and CDR2 SYGVKD. V shed 7 bases, J shed 6 bases, and the junction held 7 bases outside the gene matches. CDR3 nucleotides: TGTGCCATCACCAATAGCGGGAGTGGCAATGAGCAGTTCTTC. It codes for CAITNSGSGNEQFF.

The rearrangement joins TRBV6-6 to TRBJ1-5, with 10 positions matching TRBD1. V shed 7 bases and J 4 bases; nucleotides not matched to a gene: 10. The CDR3 has 16 amino acids. Looked up from germline, CDR1 is MNHNY and CDR2 is SVGAGI (reference sequence). The chain's CDR3 is CASTETGGPFNQPQHF. CDR3 sequence (DNA): TGTGCCAGCACCGAGACAGGGGGCCCCTTTAATCAGCCCCAGCATTTT.

This chain joins TRBV27 and TRBJ2-5; 11 positions agree with TRBD2. J was trimmed by 7 bases and V by 7 bases; bases with no gene match: 14. The CDR3 loop spans 16 amino acids. Germline V lookup: CDR1 MNHEY, CDR2 SMNVEV (reference sequence). The CDR3: CASTSFLAGGFGTQYF. CDR3 nucleotides: TGTGCCAGCACTTCCTTCCTAGCGGGAGGATTCGGGACCCAGTACTTC.

This chain connects TRBV30 to TRBJ1-6; D might be TRBD1 (6 bases). There are 15 residues in the CDR3. The V and J ends lost 6 bases and 8 bases respectively, with 20 bases between them. The germline CDR1 and CDR2 sequences are GTSNPN and SVGIG (reference sequence). The DNA of the CDR3 is TGTGCCTGTCACCGGACAGCGGGTGCAGATTCACCCCTCCACTTT. As protein: CACHRTAGADSPLHF.

This clone appeared a few times. The chain joins TRBV30 to TRBJ1-2, with D tentatively TRBD1 (5 bases). Germline V gene data show CDR1 as GTSNPN and CDR2 as SVGIG (reference sequence). This CDR3 has 13 amino acids. Trimming took 4 bases from V and 4 from J, leaving 13 bases between them. CDR3 residues: CAWISGLVYGYTF. The CDR3 nucleotides are TGTGCCTGGATTTCAGGGTTGGTCTATGGCTACACCTTC.

The V call is TRBV19, the J call TRBJ1-1; TRBD1 matches at 7 bases. Germline assignment: CDR1 LNHDA and CDR2 SQIVND (reference sequence). J gave up 4 bases and V 5 bases, and 10 bases lay outside the gene matches. There are 15 residues in the CDR3. In DNA, the CDR3 is TGTGCCAGTAGTCCGCGACAGGGTACTACCACTGAAGCTTTCTTT. Translated: CASSPRQGTTTEAFF. Drawing the rest from reference TRBV19 and TRBJ1-1, the complete variable domain is DGGITQSPKYLFRKEGQNVTLSCEQNLNHDAMYWYRQDPGQGLRLIYYSQIVNDFQKGDIAEGYSVSREKKESFPLTVTSAQKNPTAFYLCASSPRQGTTTEAFFGQGTRLTVV.

CDR3 protein: CASSQDLGSGEKLFF. The CDR3 DNA reads as TGCGCCAGCAGCCAAGATCTGGGGTCGGGTGAAAAACTGTTTTTT. V usage is TRBV4-3 and J usage is TRBJ1-4, with D unclear. CDR3 size: 15 residues. Germline V CDR1 and CDR2: LGHNA, YSLEER. V lost 0 bases, J lost 7 bases, and 12 bases lay in between.

The genes are TRBV6-1 and TRBJ2-1, with D perhaps TRBD2 (6 bases). Germline V gene data show CDR1 as MNHNS and CDR2 as SASEGT. The CDR3 totals 17 residues. Trimming removed 4 bases from V and 3 bases from J, with 19 bases in between. The CDR3 loop reads CASSVARLDPYYNEQFF. The DNA for the CDR3 is TGTGCCAGCAGTGTAGCCCGACTAGACCCTTACTACAATGAGCAGTTCTTC.

J is TRBJ1-5 and V is TRBV10-3; D perhaps matches TRBD1 (6 bases). Germline loops: CDR1 ENHRY, CDR2 SYGVKD. Deletions cut 3 bases from V and 5 bases from J, with 11 bases between. This CDR3 has 14 amino acids. CDR3 DNA: TGTGCCATCAGTGAAGGGGGAGACGATCAGCCCCAGCATTTT. It codes for CAISEGGDDQPQHF.

CDR3 protein: CASDRSGSTNEKLFF. DNA of the CDR3: TGTGCCAGTGACCGATCAGGGTCCACTAATGAAAAACTGTTTTTT. V is TRBV19 and J is TRBJ1-4, with a possible D match to TRBD1 (5 bases). Germline CDR1 LNHDA, CDR2 SQIVND (reference sequence). The CDR3 length is 15 residues. V was cut by 8 bases and J by 2 bases, with 15 bases left in between.

This chain links TRBV11-2 with TRBJ1-2; 7 positions match TRBD1. The V and J ends lost 1 base and 6 bases, in that order; junction bases with no gene match: 5. Germline loops: CDR1 SGHAT, CDR2 FQNNGV. This CDR3 has 14 residues. The CDR3 nucleotides are TGTGCCAGCAGCTTAGCTTCAGGGGGGGATGGCTACACCTTC. It encodes CASSLASGGDGYTF.

The chain joins TRBV7-2 to TRBJ2-3, with 13 nucleotides matching TRBD2. The germline gives CDR1 SGHTA, CDR2 FQGNSA. After removal of 5 bases from V and 8 bases from J, the junction contained 10 bases not matched to a gene. There are 16 residues in the CDR3. The CDR3 here is CASSLTSGRAGGTQYF. The CDR3 DNA reads as TGTGCCAGCAGCCTTACTAGCGGGAGGGCCGGGGGTACGCAGTATTTT.

The chain recombines TRBV30 with TRBJ2-7; no clear D. V lost 1 base and J lost 3, with 7 bases in between. The germline V gene encodes CDR1 GTSNPN and CDR2 SVGIG (reference sequence). This CDR3 is built from 12 residues. CDR3 in DNA: TGTGCCTGGAGTGCGCCGGACTACGAGCAGTACTTC. Translation: CAWSAPDYEQYF.